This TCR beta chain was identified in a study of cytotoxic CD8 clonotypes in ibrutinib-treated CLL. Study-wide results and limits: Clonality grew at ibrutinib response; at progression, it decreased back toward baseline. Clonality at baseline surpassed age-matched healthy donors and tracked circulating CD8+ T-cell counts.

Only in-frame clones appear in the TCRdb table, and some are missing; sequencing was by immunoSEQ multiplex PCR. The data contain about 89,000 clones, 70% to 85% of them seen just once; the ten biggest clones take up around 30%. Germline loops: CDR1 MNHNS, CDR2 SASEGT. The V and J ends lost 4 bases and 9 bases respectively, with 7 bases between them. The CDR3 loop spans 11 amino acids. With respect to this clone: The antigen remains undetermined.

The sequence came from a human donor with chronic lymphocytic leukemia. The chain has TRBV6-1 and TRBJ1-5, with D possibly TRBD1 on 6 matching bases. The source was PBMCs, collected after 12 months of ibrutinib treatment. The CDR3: CASSVQGPQHF. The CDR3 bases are TGTGCCAGCAGTGTACAGGGGCCCCAGCATTTT.